The present TCR beta chain was sequenced within a study of T cell responses to AZD1222 COVID-19 vaccine. Study overall: Investigators merged groups given second doses at roughly 4 or roughly 12 weeks.

Findings of the study overall: It was only after the peak T cell response that any repertoires were sampled.

The table came from immunoSEQ multiplex PCR; TCRdb's copy has only in-frame clones and leaves some out. The sample yields 100,000 to 150,000 clones, over 90% seen once. To note about this clone: Its cognate antigen is unknown.

The CDR3 runs 15 residues. The trim removed 8 bases at V and 4 bases at J, leaving 11 bases unmatched. The germline gives CDR1 MNHEY, CDR2 SVGAGI. The V and J genes are TRBV6-5 and TRBJ2-1, with 7 bases that match TRBD1. This clonotype was obtained from an adult in good health. The source was peripheral blood, collected on day 0 of AZD1222 vaccination. CDR3 amino acids: CASSPRQGVYNEQFF. CDR3 sequence (DNA): TGTGCCAGCTCCCCACGACAGGGAGTTTACAATGAGCAGTTCTTC.